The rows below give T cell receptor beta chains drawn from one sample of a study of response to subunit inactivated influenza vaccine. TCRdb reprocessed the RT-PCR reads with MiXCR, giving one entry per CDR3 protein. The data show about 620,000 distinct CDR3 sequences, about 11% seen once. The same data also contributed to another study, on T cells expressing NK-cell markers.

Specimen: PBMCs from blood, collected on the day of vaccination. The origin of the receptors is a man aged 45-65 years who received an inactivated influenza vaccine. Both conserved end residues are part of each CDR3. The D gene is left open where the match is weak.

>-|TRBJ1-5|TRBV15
CATSPYRSNQPQHF
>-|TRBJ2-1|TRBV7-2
CASSLSKGHLWNEQFF
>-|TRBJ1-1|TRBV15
CATSSWQNTEAFF
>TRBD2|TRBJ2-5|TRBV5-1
CASSSGLAGGETQYF
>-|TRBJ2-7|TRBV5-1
CASSLRASPEQYF
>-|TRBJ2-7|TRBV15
CATRMLGSSYEQYF
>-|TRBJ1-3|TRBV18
CASSPRADSGNTIYF
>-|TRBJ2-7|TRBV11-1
CASSRPLAQGIHEDEQYF
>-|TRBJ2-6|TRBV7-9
CASRSGSGANVLTF
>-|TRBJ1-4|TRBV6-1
CASRPQGRTNEKLFF
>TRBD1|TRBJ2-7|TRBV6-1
CASSTDTGQGLYEQYF
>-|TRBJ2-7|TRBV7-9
CASSPQGRLNEQYF
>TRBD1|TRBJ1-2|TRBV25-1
CASSTHTGANYGYTF
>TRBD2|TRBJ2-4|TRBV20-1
CSARLAGGPGIQYF
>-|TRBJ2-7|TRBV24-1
CATSLLESEQYF
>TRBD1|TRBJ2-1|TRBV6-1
CASTGTGGNEQFF
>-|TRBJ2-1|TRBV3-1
CASSLRLPREQFF
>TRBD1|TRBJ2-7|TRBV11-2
CASSLPSGQGYSSYEQYF
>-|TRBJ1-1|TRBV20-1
CSARDIQGYTEAFF
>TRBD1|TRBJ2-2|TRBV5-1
CASSWDRGSTGELFF
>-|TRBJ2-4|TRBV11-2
CASSLDRLGQNQYF
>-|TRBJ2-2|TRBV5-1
CASSLVLTGSFTGELFF
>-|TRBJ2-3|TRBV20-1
CSAPGLPDTQYF
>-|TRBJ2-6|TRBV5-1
CASSLALQGFRFGSGANVLTF
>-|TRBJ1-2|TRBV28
CASSLWGAGSSYGYTF
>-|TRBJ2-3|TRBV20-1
CSADGGTSTDTQYF
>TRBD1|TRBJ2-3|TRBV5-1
CASSLEGTGGFAQYF
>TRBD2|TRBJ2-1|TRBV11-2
CASSLWGLAGGSSYNEQFF
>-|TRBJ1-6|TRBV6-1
CASTKPGPESPLHF
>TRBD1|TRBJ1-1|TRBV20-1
CSARDSYRGAFF
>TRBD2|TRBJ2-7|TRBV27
CASKPLAGVGEQYF
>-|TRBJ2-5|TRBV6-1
CASSEASSLNSFQETQYF
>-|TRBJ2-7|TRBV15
CATSRDRIAYEQYF
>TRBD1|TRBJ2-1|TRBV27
CASSSDTGTVYNEQFF
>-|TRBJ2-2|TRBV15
CATSRTENTGELFF
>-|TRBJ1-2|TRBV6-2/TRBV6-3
CASNAAGIYGYTF
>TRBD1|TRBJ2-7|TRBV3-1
CASSPLQGDRPAEQYF
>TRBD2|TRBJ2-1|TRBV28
CASSSPGLAGEYNEQFF
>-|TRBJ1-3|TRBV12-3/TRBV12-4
CASNRGGAFGNTIYF
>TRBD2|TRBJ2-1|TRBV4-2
CASSQDGGLGSIVGNEQFF
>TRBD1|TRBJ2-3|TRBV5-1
CASRMGQPTDTQYF
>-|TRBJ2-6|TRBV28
CASSLTGSRANVLTF
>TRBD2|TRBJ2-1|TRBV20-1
CSARLSGGSSGNEQFF
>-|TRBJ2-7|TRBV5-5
CASSRVSGGIYEQYF
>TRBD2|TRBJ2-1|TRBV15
CATSRGTSGNEQFF
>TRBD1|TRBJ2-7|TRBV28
CASSSSWTGNYEQYF
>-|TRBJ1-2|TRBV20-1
CSARVAQHGYTF
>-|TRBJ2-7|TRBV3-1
CASSLVVRGEQYF
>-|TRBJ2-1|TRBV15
CATSRVLGGNEQFF
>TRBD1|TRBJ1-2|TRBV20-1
CSATGQGAYGYTF
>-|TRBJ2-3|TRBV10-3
CAISDPLADTQYF
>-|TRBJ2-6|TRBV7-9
CASNRPDSGANVLTF
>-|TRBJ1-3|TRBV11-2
CASSLHSGNTIYF
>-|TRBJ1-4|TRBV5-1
CASSLDGVSNEKLFF
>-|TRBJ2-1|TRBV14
CASSHRAIADEQFF
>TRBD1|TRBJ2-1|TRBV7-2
CASTLGRSRDRGANEQFF